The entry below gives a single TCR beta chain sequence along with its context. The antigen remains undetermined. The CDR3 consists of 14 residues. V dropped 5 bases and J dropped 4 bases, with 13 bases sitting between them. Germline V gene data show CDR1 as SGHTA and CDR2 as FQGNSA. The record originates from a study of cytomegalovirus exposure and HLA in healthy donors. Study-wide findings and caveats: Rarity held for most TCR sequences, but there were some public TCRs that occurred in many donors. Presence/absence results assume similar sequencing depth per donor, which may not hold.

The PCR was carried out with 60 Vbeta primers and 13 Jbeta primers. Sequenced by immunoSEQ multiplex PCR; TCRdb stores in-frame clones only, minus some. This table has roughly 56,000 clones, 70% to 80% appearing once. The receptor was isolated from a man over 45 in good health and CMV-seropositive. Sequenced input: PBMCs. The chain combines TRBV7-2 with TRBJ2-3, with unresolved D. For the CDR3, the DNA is TGTGCCAGCAGCCTAACGGCAGGCCCAGATACGCAGTATTTT. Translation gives CASSLTAGPDTQYF.